Each of the 31 T cell receptor beta chains below was sequenced from the same sample in a study of T cell changes during pregnancy in multiple sclerosis. The protocol was immunoSEQ multiplex PCR, while the TCRdb copy is restricted to in-frame clones and leaves out a portion. The sample gives under 55,000 clones, around 90% of which show up once; 0.61% is in the top ten. Specimen: CD4+ T cells from peripheral blood mononuclear cells, collected after pregnancy. The source is a female donor in good health, enrolled as a control in a pregnancy study.

The chain combines TRBV5-4 with TRBJ2-1; 8 nucleotides align to TRBD1. V lost 2 bases to trimming and J lost 8 bases; unmatched junction nucleotides: 9. This CDR3 region has 15 residues. CDR1 SGHNT and CDR2 YYREEE come from the germline V gene (reference sequence). This CDR3 is CASSFIRGPNDEQFF. DNA for the CDR3: TGTGCCAGCAGCTTCATCAGGGGGCCCAACGATGAGCAGTTCTTC.

J is TRBJ2-5 and V is TRBV5-4; 12 nucleotides line up with TRBD2. CDR3 length: 15 amino acids. The junction had 4 bases not matched to a gene; V was cut back by 4 bases and J by 3 bases. Germline V CDR1 and CDR2: SGHNT, YYREEE (reference sequence). The CDR3 DNA reads TGTGCCAGCAGCGAGACTAGCGGGAGAGAAGAGACCCAGTACTTC. It codes for CASSETSGREETQYF.

The chain combines TRBV29-1 with TRBJ2-1; 10 bases match TRBD2. Germline CDR1 SQVTM, CDR2 ANQGSEA. CDR3 size: 14 residues. J lost 7 bases, V lost 1 base, and 4 bases had no gene match. In nucleotides, the CDR3 is TGCAGCGTTGAAGCGGGACTAGCGAGTAATGAGCAGTTCTTC. As protein: CSVEAGLASNEQFF.

The chain combines TRBV19 with TRBJ2-7; 8 bases agree with TRBD1. Germline loops: CDR1 LNHDA, CDR2 SQIVND (reference sequence). V dropped 4 bases and J dropped 2; count of bases not matched to a gene: 4. The CDR3 is 14 amino acids. The CDR3 reads CASSRGQATYEQYF. For the CDR3, the DNA is TGTGCCAGTAGTAGGGGACAGGCTACCTACGAGCAGTACTTC.

The rearrangement links TRBV6-6 to TRBJ2-5; no clear D gene. CDR3 length: 13 amino acids. Trimming removed 0 bases from V and 5 bases from J, with 7 bases in between. Germline CDR1 reads MNHNY; CDR2 reads SVGAGI (reference sequence). CDR3 in amino acids: CASSYSRSETQYF. DNA of the CDR3: TGTGCCAGCAGTTACTCGAGGTCGGAGACCCAGTACTTC.

The chain links TRBV6-5 to TRBJ2-2; D uncertain. V was pared by 8 bases and J by 1 base, with 8 bases between. Looked up from germline, CDR1 is MNHEY and CDR2 is SVGAGI. The length of the CDR3 is 13 residues. Written as DNA, the CDR3 is TGTGCCAGCCGGTTTGAGAACACCGGGGAGCTGTTTTTT. Amino acids: CASRFENTGELFF.

CDR3 sequence: CSVEVRRNYGYTF. The CDR3 DNA reads TGCAGCGTTGAAGTGCGCAGGAACTATGGCTACACCTTC. The V and J genes are TRBV29-1 and TRBJ1-2, with unresolved D. There are 13 residues in the CDR3. Germline-derived CDR1 and CDR2 are SQVTM and ANQGSEA. V was shortened by 1 base and J by 2 bases, with 8 bases between the two germline ends. The whole variable domain, filled in from reference TRBV29-1 and TRBJ1-2, reads SAVISQKPSRDICQRGTSLTIQCQVDSQVTMMFWYRQQPGQSLTLIATANQGSEATYESGFVIDKFPISRPNLTFSTLTVSNMSPEDSSIYLCSVEVRRNYGYTFGSGTRLTVV.

This rearrangement joins TRBV5-4 to TRBJ2-1, with 14 bases identical to TRBD2. The CDR3 extends over 16 amino acids. V lost 5 bases, J lost 8 bases, and 9 bases stayed unmatched. Per germline, CDR1 SGHNT and CDR2 YYREEE (reference sequence). CDR3 residues: CASRWGTSGSRDEQFF. CDR3 sequence (DNA): TGTGCCAGCAGATGGGGGACTAGCGGGAGTCGTGATGAGCAGTTCTTC.

V and J are TRBV5-6 and TRBJ1-4, with TRBD1 matching over 7 bases. After removal of 4 bases from V and 7 bases from J, the junction contained 7 bases not matched to a gene. The CDR3 is made up of 14 amino acids. The germline V gene has CDR1 SGHDT and CDR2 YYEEEE. CDR3 sequence reads: CASSIDRVFEKLFF. The CDR3 DNA follows: TGTGCCAGCAGCATCGACAGGGTGTTTGAAAAACTGTTTTTT.

The chain is built from TRBV28 and TRBJ1-4, with 7 nucleotides matching TRBD1. There are 14 residues in the CDR3. With V trimmed by 5 bases and J by 1 base, 1 base remained unmatched. Germline-derived CDR1 and CDR2 are MDHEN and SYDVKM. In nucleotides, the CDR3 is TGTGCCAGCAGTCCAGGGGGAACTAATGAAAAACTGTTTTTT. Translating gives CASSPGGTNEKLFF.

The CDR3 nucleotides are TGCGCCAGCAGCTGGCGCGGTACTAGCGGGATCACAGATACGCAGTATTTT. As protein: CASSWRGTSGITDTQYF. The chain is built from TRBV5-1 and TRBJ2-3, with TRBD2 matching 10 bases. This CDR3 spans 17 amino acids. Looked up from germline, CDR1 is SGHRS and CDR2 is YFSETQ. V lost 3 bases and J lost 2; bases outside the gene matches: 9. Combining the CDR3 with reference TRBV5-1 and TRBJ2-3 gives the whole variable domain KAGVTQTPRYLIKTRGQQVTLSCSPISGHRSVSWYQQTPGQGLQFLFEYFSETQRNKGNFPGRFSGRQFSNSRSEMNVSTLELGDSALYLCASSWRGTSGITDTQYFGPGTRLTVL.

The genes are TRBV2 and TRBJ1-5; perhaps TRBD1 as D (6 bases). CDR1 SNHLY and CDR2 FYNNEI come from the germline V gene. The germline V and J ends were trimmed by 10 bases and 4 bases, with 14 bases remaining between them. The CDR3 length is 13 residues. CDR3 nucleotides: TGTGCCACCAGGGGACTTTTAAATCAGCCCCAGCATTTT. It specifies CATRGLLNQPQHF.

This clone was observed a single time. The chain combines TRBV9 with TRBJ2-3; 9 bases are shared with TRBD2. V shed 4 bases and J 4 bases; nucleotides not matched to a gene: 13. From germline, CDR1 is SGDLS and CDR2 YYNGEE. The CDR3 loop spans 17 amino acids. The CDR3 region is CASSIQGGGGASDTQYF. Written as DNA, the CDR3 is TGTGCCAGCAGCATACAAGGGGGCGGGGGGGCCTCAGATACGCAGTATTTT.

The sample holds one count of this clone. This chain joins TRBV5-1 and TRBJ2-5; 10 bases fit TRBD2. This CDR3 spans 16 amino acids. Looked up from germline, CDR1 is SGHRS and CDR2 is YFSETQ. Trimming removed 0 bases from V and 5 bases from J; junction bases left unmatched: 7. Here the CDR3 DNA reads TGCGCCAGCAGCTTGGGTCCAGCGGGAGGGAGCGAGACCCAGTACTTC. Translating gives CASSLGPAGGSETQYF.

The V and J genes are TRBV19 and TRBJ1-1, with 9 bases lining up with TRBD1. Unmatched junction bases numbered 9, after V lost 3 bases and J lost 7 bases. The germline CDR1 and CDR2 sequences are LNHDA and SQIVND (reference sequence). This CDR3 has 15 amino acids. CDR3 sequence reads: CASSMNGQGSYEAFF. The CDR3 nucleotides read TGTGCCAGTAGTATGAACGGACAGGGGAGTTATGAAGCTTTCTTT. Filled out from reference TRBV19 and TRBJ1-1, the complete variable domain reads DGGITQSPKYLFRKEGQNVTLSCEQNLNHDAMYWYRQDPGQGLRLIYYSQIVNDFQKGDIAEGYSVSREKKESFPLTVTSAQKNPTAFYLCASSMNGQGSYEAFFGQGTRLTVV.

The chain combines TRBV6-5 with TRBJ2-3; D is unclear. The CDR3 has 15 residues. The germline CDR1 and CDR2 sequences are MNHEY and SVGAGI. V lost 5 bases, J lost 4 bases, and 16 bases lay in between. In DNA form, the CDR3 reads TGTGCCAGCAGTACCCCTTCGGCGGCTTCAGATACGCAGTATTTT. It codes for CASSTPSAASDTQYF.

V usage is TRBV19 and J usage is TRBJ1-1, with 7 bases lining up with TRBD1. The CDR3 is made up of 16 amino acids. V was clipped by 5 bases and J by 0 bases; unmatched bases: 9. CDR1 is LNHDA, CDR2 SQIVND, per germline (reference sequence). CDR3 sequence: CASSSQGRGVNTEAFF. CDR3 DNA sequence: TGTGCCAGTAGTTCACAGGGGCGAGGTGTGAACACTGAAGCTTTCTTT.

The chain employs TRBV5-1 and TRBJ1-1; D perhaps matches TRBD1 (6 bases). Germline V CDR1 and CDR2: SGHRS, YFSETQ. This CDR3 has 15 residues. Trimming took 1 base from V and 4 from J, leaving 14 bases between them. The CDR3 nucleotides read TGCGCCAGCAGCTTGTATCGGGGGGCCAGCACTGAAGCTTTCTTT. This translates into CASSLYRGASTEAFF.

The rearrangement joins TRBV6-1 to TRBJ1-6, with D uncertain. The CDR3 runs to 13 residues. Germline CDR1 MNHNS, CDR2 SASEGT. V shed 8 bases and J shed 5 bases, with 10 bases lying between them. The CDR3 DNA is TGTGCCAGCTTGGGCGGGAATAATTCACCCCTCCACTTT. It encodes CASLGGNNSPLHF.

The chain is built from TRBV7-3 and TRBJ2-7; 7 nucleotides match TRBD2. Germline V gene sequence: CDR1 SGHTA, CDR2 FQGTGA. V dropped 4 bases and J dropped 7; count of bases not matched to a gene: 13. The CDR3 is made up of 15 amino acids. This CDR3 is CASSSSGAGVREQYF. The CDR3 nucleotides read TGTGCCAGCAGCTCCTCCGGGGCGGGGGTGCGGGAGCAGTACTTC. Full variable domain (rest looked up from reference TRBV7-3 and TRBJ2-7): GAGVSQTPSNKVTEKGKYVELRCDPISGHTALYWYRQSLGQGPEFLIYFQGTGAADDSGLPNDRFFAVRPEGSVSTLKIQRTERGDSAVYLCASSSSGAGVREQYFGPGTRLTVT.

This chain links TRBV5-4 with TRBJ2-1, with 7 bases that match TRBD2. V lost 3 bases and J lost 4; bases outside the gene matches: 22. Germline V CDR1 and CDR2: SGHNT, YYREEE (reference sequence). The CDR3 is 20 residues long. In nucleotides, the CDR3 is TGTGCCAGCAGCTCCAGACCGACTCAAGCGGGGTTTATTTCTTACAATGAGCAGTTCTTC. It encodes CASSSRPTQAGFISYNEQFF.

In its sample, this clone was seen once. V is TRBV5-4 and J is TRBJ2-3; TRBD2 might be the D (5 bases). V was clipped by 6 bases and J by 4 bases, with 18 bases between them. The length of the CDR3 is 15 residues. Germline CDR1 reads SGHNT; CDR2 reads YYREEE (reference sequence). DNA of the CDR3: TGTGCCAGCATGGGAGTTTGGAATTCGCCAGATACGCAGTATTTT. Its translation is CASMGVWNSPDTQYF. Full variable domain (remainder filled in from reference TRBV5-4 and TRBJ2-3): ETGVTQSPTHLIKTRGQQVTLRCSSQSGHNTVSWYQQALGQGPQFIFQYYREEENGRGNFPPRFSGLQFPNYSSELNVNALELDDSALYLCASMGVWNSPDTQYFGPGTRLTVL.

The chain carries TRBV18 and TRBJ1-5; D possibly corresponds to TRBD1 (6 bases). This CDR3 comprises 15 residues. The germline V gene has CDR1 KGHSH and CDR2 LQKENI. Trimming stripped 5 bases from V and 0 bases from J, with 11 bases between. The CDR3 bases are TGTGCCAGCTCAGAGAGGACAGATAGCAATCAGCCCCAGCATTTT. Encoded protein: CASSERTDSNQPQHF.

This clone is a singleton in its sample. The chain recombines TRBV19 with TRBJ2-2; 11 nucleotides align to TRBD2. V shed 7 bases, J shed 3 bases, and the junction held 10 bases outside the gene matches. This CDR3 has 17 residues. Germline lookup yields CDR1 LNHDA and CDR2 SQIVND (reference sequence). For the CDR3, the DNA is TGTGCCAGTACCACGCCGGGACTAGCGGTACACACCGGGGAGCTGTTTTTT. This codes for CASTTPGLAVHTGELFF.

The chain couples TRBV7-8 to TRBJ2-7, with D maybe TRBD1 (6 bases). From germline, CDR1 is SGHVS and CDR2 FQNEAQ. The CDR3 covers 16 residues. Deletions cut 1 base from V and 4 bases from J, with 17 bases between. The CDR3 loop reads CASSLVLGAVSYEQYF. Written as DNA, the CDR3 is TGTGCCAGCAGCTTAGTCCTGGGGGCCGTTAGTTACGAGCAGTACTTC.

The chain recombines TRBV9 with TRBJ1-1; D is undetermined. CDR1 is SGDLS and CDR2 is YYNGEE in the germline V gene. The CDR3 contains 14 residues. The V end was cut by 0 bases, the J end by 3 bases, with 9 bases between. The CDR3 nucleotides read TGTGCCAGCAGCGTAGACCCGGTGGACACTGAAGCTTTCTTT. This translates into CASSVDPVDTEAFF.

The rearrangement uses TRBV28 and TRBJ2-3, with D possibly TRBD2 on 7 matching bases. The ends were cut back, 5 bases at V and 4 bases at J, with 19 bases in the middle. The CDR3 covers 16 residues. Looked up from germline, CDR1 is MDHEN and CDR2 is SYDVKM. CDR3 loop: CASSRSRGGGSDTQYF. The CDR3 region has the DNA TGTGCCAGCAGTCGAAGCCGAGGGGGGGGGTCAGATACGCAGTATTTT.

This clone was observed once. The CDR3 sequence: CASSRTVNTEAFF. DNA of the CDR3: TGTGCCAGCAGTCGGACAGTTAACACTGAAGCTTTCTTT. V gene TRBV7-3 combines with J gene TRBJ1-1; D might be TRBD1 (6 bases). CDR3 length: 13 residues. Germline V gene data show CDR1 as SGHTA and CDR2 as FQGTGA. Trimming shortened V by 6 bases and J by 2 bases, and 10 bases separated the two germline ends.

This chain joins TRBV27 and TRBJ2-1; no reliable D call. The V end lost 3 bases, the J end lost 0 bases, and 6 bases lay between the germline ends. Germline CDR1 reads MNHEY; CDR2 reads SMNVEV (reference sequence). The CDR3 is 14 amino acids. CDR3 bases: TGTGCCAGCAGTTTGCGACTCTCCTACAATGAGCAGTTCTTC. Its protein product is CASSLRLSYNEQFF.

The chain recombines TRBV13 with TRBJ2-2; TRBD2 is a possible D gene (6 bases). The CDR3 length is 16 residues. Germline V CDR1 and CDR2: PRHDT, FYEKMQ (reference sequence). The V end was cut by 0 bases, the J end by 5 bases, with 13 bases between. CDR3 loop: CASSLGGGPGTGELFF. DNA of the CDR3: TGTGCCAGCAGCTTAGGCGGGGGACCGGGAACCGGGGAGCTGTTTTTT.

The V gene is TRBV6-1, the J gene TRBJ1-6; TRBD1 might be the D (5 bases). CDR3 length: 15 amino acids. Germline loops: CDR1 MNHNS, CDR2 SASEGT. Trimming cost V 2 bases and J 7 bases, with 12 bases left between them. The CDR3 sequence is CASSERQGLNSPLHF. Written as DNA, the CDR3 is TGTGCCAGCAGTGAACGGCAGGGTTTGAATTCACCCCTCCACTTT.